Included here is one T cell receptor (beta chain) sequence, with context. The sample belongs to a study of cytomegalovirus exposure and HLA in healthy donors. Amplification used 60 Vbeta primers and 13 Jbeta primers. Profiling relied on immunoSEQ multiplex PCR, and the TCRdb table lists in-frame clones only, not all of them. This sample's clone table lists over 100,000 clones. This CDR3 is built from 11 residues. Looked up from germline, CDR1 is LNHDA and CDR2 is SQIVND (reference sequence). The junction had 3 bases not matched to a gene; V was cut back by 5 bases and J by 13 bases. Sequencing input: PBMCs. The receptor was isolated from a woman in her 40s in good health and CMV-seropositive. The chain combines TRBV19 with TRBJ2-1, with 9 bases fitting TRBD1. CDR3 bases: TGTGCCAGTAGTGCTACAGGGGGCCAGTTCTTC. This encodes CASSATGGQFF. Variable domain in full (rest from reference TRBV19 and TRBJ2-1): DGGITQSPKYLFRKEGQNVTLSCEQNLNHDAMYWYRQDPGQGLRLIYYSQIVNDFQKGDIAEGYSVSREKKESFPLTVTSAQKNPTAFYLCASSATGGQFFGPGTRLTVL.